These 2 T cell receptor beta chains were all obtained from the same sample, sequenced in a study of human T cells and chemical hapten exposure. TCRdb re-derived calls from the RACE reads in MiXCR, one entry per CDR3 protein. The top ten hold 2% to 2.5% of the sample, which has under 450,000 distinct CDR3 sequences, approximately 5% seen once. The time point is: patch test 1, 2 weeks after DPC sensitization. Treatment reported: therapeutic diphenylcyclopropenone sensitization with weekly scalp DPC. The material sequenced was whole blood, taken in connection with sensitization to the hapten diphenylcyclopropenone (DPC). These receptors all stem from a woman between 50 and 59 years old with alopecia areata. Some clones in this sample may be carry-over from other donors' samples.

This clonotype was counted between two and nine times. The chain is built from TRBV20-1 and TRBJ1-4, with no clear D. Germline CDR1 and CDR2: DFQATT and SNEGSKA (reference sequence). The CDR3 sequence is 10 residues long. V was shortened by 5 bases and J by 4 bases, with 2 bases between the two germline ends. CDR3 region: CSAFNEKLFF. The CDR3 nucleotides read TGCAGTGCTTTTAATGAAAAACTGTTTTTT.

This clonotype was observed a few times. The J gene is TRBJ2-4, the V gene TRBV13, with D uncertain. Germline values: CDR1 PRHDT, CDR2 FYEKMQ (reference sequence). Trimming left V 1 base short and J 0 bases short, with 10 bases between. This CDR3 is built from 16 residues. CDR3 sequence: CASSLDPPGAKNIQYF. In DNA form, the CDR3 reads TGTGCCAGCAGCTTAGATCCCCCTGGAGCCAAAAACATTCAGTACTTC. Complete variable domain (other parts from reference TRBV13 and TRBJ2-4): AAGVIQSPRHLIKEKRETATLKCYPIPRHDTVYWYQQGPGQDPQFLISFYEKMQSDKGSIPDRFSAQQFSDYHSELNMSSLELGDSALYFCASSLDPPGAKNIQYFGAGTRLSVL.